The 10 T cell receptor beta chains listed next were all sequenced from one sample in a study of cytomegalovirus exposure and HLA in healthy donors (dated by TCRdb to the late 2010s). The library was prepared using the immunoSEQ multiplex PCR assay. TCRdb's version of the immuneACCESS table is confined to in-frame rearrangements and falls short of the full clone set. An unresolved V gene accounts for under half of the shortfall where checked; the remainder is of unknown origin. The sample data list about 54,000 clones, and about 92% of these were observed just once. The biggest ten clones account for around 9.2% of the sample. Material for sequencing was PBMCs. These receptor sequences come from a young woman in good health and CMV-seropositive.

The chain links TRBV9 to TRBJ1-4; D is possibly TRBD1 (6 bases). The CDR3 extends over 16 amino acids. Germline V gives CDR1 SGDLS, CDR2 YYNGEE. V lost 3 bases and J 5 bases, leaving 17 bases between the germline ends. The CDR3 loop reads CASSAGQQYTNEKLFF. The CDR3 DNA is TGTGCCAGCAGCGCCGGACAGCAGTATACAAATGAAAAACTGTTTTTT.

The chain uses TRBV4-3 and TRBJ2-7; D is perhaps TRBD1 (5 bases). The CDR3 spans 14 residues. The germline V gene has CDR1 LGHNA and CDR2 YSLEER. Trimming took off 2 bases at V and 3 bases at J, with 11 bases between the two ends. In nucleotides, the CDR3 is TGCGCCAGCAGCCAAAGGACACAAGACTACGAGCAGTACTTC. Translating gives CASSQRTQDYEQYF.

A single count supports this clone. The chain recombines TRBV9 with TRBJ1-4, with 9 nucleotides matching TRBD1. This CDR3 comprises 14 residues. V trimming: 4 bases; J trimming: 6 bases; junction bases outside the gene matches: 4. The germline CDR1 and CDR2 sequences are SGDLS and YYNGEE. In DNA form, the CDR3 reads TGTGCCAGCAGCCCCCGGGACAGGGATGAAAAACTGTTTTTT. Residues: CASSPRDRDEKLFF.

The J gene is TRBJ2-5, the V gene TRBV28, with D possibly matching TRBD2 (6 bases). This CDR3 spans 14 amino acids. Per germline, CDR1 MDHEN and CDR2 SYDVKM. V was trimmed by 6 bases and J by 10 bases, leaving 21 bases between them. CDR3 residues: CASSIMPSSALQYF. In nucleotides, the CDR3 is TGTGCCAGCAGCATAATGCCCTCTAGCGCCCTCCAGTACTTC.

The chain joins TRBV7-6 to TRBJ2-3, with D perhaps matching TRBD2 (5 bases). The CDR3 consists of 12 residues. Trimming removed 5 bases at V and 5 bases at J, with 8 bases between. CDR1 is SGHVS and CDR2 is FNYEAQ in the germline V gene. CDR3 nucleotides: TGTGCCAGCAGCCCCCGGGGAGATACGCAGTATTTT. Translation: CASSPRGDTQYF.

The chain employs TRBV19 and TRBJ2-1, with D maybe TRBD2 (5 bases). The germline CDR1 and CDR2 sequences are LNHDA and SQIVND (reference sequence). The CDR3 is made up of 12 amino acids. V shed 4 bases and J shed 8 bases, with 9 bases lying between them. Written as DNA, the CDR3 is TGTGCCAGTAGTAAACGGACTGATGAGCAGTTCTTC. This encodes CASSKRTDEQFF.

V and J are TRBV30 and TRBJ1-6; TRBD1 aligns across 7 bases. The CDR3 runs 14 residues. Per germline, CDR1 GTSNPN and CDR2 SVGIG (reference sequence). The trim removed 3 bases at V and 7 bases at J, leaving 6 bases unmatched. In DNA form, the CDR3 reads TGTGCCTGGAGAACAGGGGTAGGAAATTCACCCCTCCACTTT. Protein sequence: CAWRTGVGNSPLHF.

This CDR3 reads CASSAGTSGQETQYF. The CDR3 DNA sequence: TGTGCCAGCAGCGCTGGGACTAGCGGGCAAGAGACCCAGTACTTC. The rearrangement links TRBV9 to TRBJ2-5, with TRBD2 matching 12 bases. The CDR3 spans 15 residues. CDR1 is SGDLS, CDR2 YYNGEE, per germline. V lost 3 bases and J lost 2; bases outside the gene matches: 2.

The sample holds one count of this clone. The CDR3 nucleotides read TGTGCCACCAGCCCTCTAAGTCAGCCCCAGCATTTT. Translating gives CATSPLSQPQHF. This chain joins TRBV15 and TRBJ1-5; unclear D gene. The germline V gene encodes CDR1 LNHNV and CDR2 YYDKDF (reference sequence). This CDR3 has 12 residues. Trimming shortened V by 5 bases and J by 6 bases, and 8 bases separated the two germline ends.

The chain combines TRBV28 with TRBJ2-5, with 7 bases that match TRBD1. Unmatched junction bases numbered 8, after V lost 5 bases and J lost 2 bases. CDR1 and CDR2 (germline): MDHEN, SYDVKM. This CDR3 spans 15 amino acids. The DNA of the CDR3 is TGTGCCAGCAGTCCCCCGGACAGGACACAAGAGACCCAGTACTTC. It yields the protein CASSPPDRTQETQYF.